The text below deals with one T cell receptor beta chain. Its antigen is unknown. Per-nucleotide qualities are absent, and no much larger clonotype sits a single base away. The CDR3 runs 18 amino acids, cysteine and phenylalanine included. Only CDR3 DNA is held: 54 bases, read in frame from base 1. CDR1 MNHEY and CDR2 SVGEGT were looked up in the germline V gene. The V and J ends are trimmed by 2 bases and 2 bases, leaving 16 bases between them. Ficoll-Paque density gradient centrifugation was used to isolate PBMCs. This sample was included in a study of T-cell memory formation after mild COVID-19 (dated by TCRdb to about 2021). About the full investigation: Most TCR sequence clusters were specific to one of the two donors. T-cell clones expanding and contracting after mild COVID-19 in a couple of donors were tracked by longitudinal TCRalpha and TCRbeta repertoire sequencing. The cohort was made up of two young adult volunteers, one female and one male, who were previously healthy. General study outcomes and caveats: Clones that contracted from day 15 to 85 showed balanced CD4/CD8 phenotypes, whereas a second wave of clones that expanded from day 15 to 37 leaned towards CD4+. The study covered only a couple of mild cases, and larger cohorts including severe cases with pre-infection samples were considered necessary. Contracting CD4+ clones were found mainly in CM and EM memory subsets, while CD8+ clones were enriched in EMRA. Some responding clones were detected in pre-infection memory, which suggested that pre-existing cross-reactive memory T cells had joined the SARS-CoV-2 response. Whether the second-wave clones peaking on day 37 were SARS-CoV-2 specific was not confirmed.

Sequencing was performed on an Illumina NovaSeq 6000. Using 5'RACE with constant-segment primers, TCRalpha and TCRbeta cDNA libraries were constructed, with sample barcodes and unique molecular identifiers added in the process. Trizol reagent was used to extract RNA from every sample. Amplification of the libraries took two PCR steps, and the second step added a second sample barcode plus Illumina TruSeq adapters. Libraries were sequenced on an Illumina NovaSeq with 2 x 150 bp paired-end reads. In the paper's pipeline: With migec v1.2.7, reads were demultiplexed and then collapsed into UMI-guided consensus sequences. Using mixcr v2.1.11, UMI consensuses were aligned to TRA and TRB V and J templates and then assembled into clonotypes. A clonotype was counted as expanded or contracted only when both edgeR and NoisET called the clonotype significant, with the noise models trained on biological replicates. For edgeR calls, the thresholds were a false discovery rate-adjusted p below 0.01 and a log2 fold-change of 1. As an exploratory analysis of dynamics, max-normalized trajectories of the 1000 most abundant clonotypes were examined by PCA with hierarchical clustering. Separately sequenced CD4+ and CD8+ repertoires were used to assign a CD4 or CD8 phenotype to each responding clone. The public sequencing data were trimmed at Q25 with fastp and processed into clonotypes with MiXCR by TCRdb, which kept only in-frame beta chains. Entries that share a CDR3 protein sequence are merged under the most common genes and DNA. The V and J calls come from TCRdb's annotation, not from the publication. For this sample the table gives a few hundred thousand distinct CDR3 sequences, of which roughly an eighth were detected only once. The ten largest account for 21% of the sample.

The sequencing sample was made of PBMCs or a T cell subset sorted from them (not recorded which). The receptor comes from a man aged 18 to 29 who had mild COVID-19 (a few samples of this study predate the infection). The sample titles of this study are shuffled in the database, so cell type and time point are left out; the donor was told from shared clones. This chain joins TRBV6-2 or TRBV6-3 to TRBJ2-6; the D gene is perhaps TRBD1, on 5 matching bases. In nucleotides, the sequence is TGTGCCAGCAGTTACAGAAAGGGCTTACAGGCTGGGGCCAACGTCCTGACTTTC. It encodes CASSYRKGLQAGANVLTF.